These 8 T cell receptor beta chains share one sample of origin, sequenced in a study of blood T cell repertoires in COVID-19. Generated by immunoSEQ multiplex PCR, the TCRdb table keeps only in-frame clones and is missing some. The sample shows 250,000 to 350,000 clones, more than 80% of them seen only once. Sequencing was performed on peripheral blood. The receptors derive from a woman in her twenties or thirties with active or convalescent COVID-19.

V is TRBV28 and J is TRBJ1-2; D is possibly TRBD1 (5 bases). V was pared by 8 bases and J by 4 bases, with 17 bases between. Germline V gene lookup returns CDR1 MDHEN and CDR2 SYDVKM. The CDR3 sequence is 14 residues long. Written as DNA, the CDR3 is TGTGCCAGCCACGACAGCAAGGGCTTCTATGGCTACACCTTC. This translates into CASHDSKGFYGYTF.

The chain is built from TRBV5-4 and TRBJ2-1; 12 nucleotides line up with TRBD2. Germline V gives CDR1 SGHNT, CDR2 YYREEE (reference sequence). Unmatched junction bases numbered 9, after V lost 4 bases and J lost 7 bases. This CDR3 has 16 amino acids. CDR3 DNA: TGTGCCAGCAGCGCGCCCCCTAGCGGGGGGGCGAATGAGCAGTTCTTC. Its translation is CASSAPPSGGANEQFF. The complete variable domain, with remaining parts taken from reference TRBV5-4 and TRBJ2-1, reads ETGVTQSPTHLIKTRGQQVTLRCSSQSGHNTVSWYQQALGQGPQFIFQYYREEENGRGNFPPRFSGLQFPNYSSELNVNALELDDSALYLCASSAPPSGGANEQFFGPGTRLTVL.

V gene TRBV6-5 combines with J gene TRBJ1-4, with D tentatively TRBD1 (5 bases). With 4 bases removed from V and 7 bases from J, the gap between germline ends came to 16 bases. Germline-derived CDR1 and CDR2 are MNHEY and SVGAGI. This CDR3 region has 15 residues. In DNA, the CDR3 is TGTGCCAGCAGTTCCCCAGGGTTGTTCGGTGAAAAACTGTTTTTT. Protein product: CASSSPGLFGEKLFF.

This clone has a single count. The chain is built from TRBV23-1 and TRBJ1-5, with a weak D call TRBD1 (6 bases). TRBV23-1 is noted as an ORF with a role that remains uncertain. The CDR3 has 16 amino acids. The V end lost 6 bases, the J end lost 0 bases, and 15 bases lay between the germline ends. CDR3 in amino acids: CASRMQGQDSNQPQHF. DNA for the CDR3: TGCGCCAGCAGAATGCAGGGGCAGGATAGCAATCAGCCCCAGCATTTT.

The chain couples TRBV12-3 or TRBV12-4 to TRBJ2-1; 7 bases map to TRBD2. The length of the CDR3 is 13 residues. V lost 6 bases to trimming and J lost 10 bases; unmatched junction nucleotides: 9. The CDR3 spells CASSLTEAGEQFF. The CDR3 DNA reads TGTGCCAGCAGCCTGACCGAAGCGGGGGAGCAGTTCTTC.

The chain recombines TRBV5-1 with TRBJ2-3; D is uncertain. Germline V lookup: CDR1 SGHRS, CDR2 YFSETQ. Trimming removed 2 bases at V and 8 bases at J, with 30 bases between. The CDR3 is made up of 19 amino acids. The CDR3 is CASSFVMSYDTGLVATQYF. The CDR3 bases are TGCGCCAGCAGCTTTGTTATGAGTTATGATACTGGTTTGGTTGCTACGCAGTATTTT.

This sequence joins TRBV10-3 and TRBJ1-6; 7 bases align to TRBD1. CDR3 size: 14 residues. Trimming cost V 5 bases and J 5 bases; bases outside gene matches: 3. Germline CDR1 is ENHRY and CDR2 is SYGVKD. CDR3: CAISRTGNNSPLHF. As DNA, the CDR3 is TGTGCCATCAGTCGGACAGGCAATAATTCACCCCTCCACTTT.

The chain links TRBV10-3 to TRBJ1-2, with TRBD1 as a possible D gene (5 bases). The germline gives CDR1 ENHRY, CDR2 SYGVKD. The length of the CDR3 is 14 residues. V lost 5 bases and J lost 3, with 13 bases in between. The chain's CDR3 is CAISSAGLDYGYTF. The CDR3 DNA reads as TGTGCCATCAGTTCAGCAGGGCTAGACTATGGCTACACCTTC.